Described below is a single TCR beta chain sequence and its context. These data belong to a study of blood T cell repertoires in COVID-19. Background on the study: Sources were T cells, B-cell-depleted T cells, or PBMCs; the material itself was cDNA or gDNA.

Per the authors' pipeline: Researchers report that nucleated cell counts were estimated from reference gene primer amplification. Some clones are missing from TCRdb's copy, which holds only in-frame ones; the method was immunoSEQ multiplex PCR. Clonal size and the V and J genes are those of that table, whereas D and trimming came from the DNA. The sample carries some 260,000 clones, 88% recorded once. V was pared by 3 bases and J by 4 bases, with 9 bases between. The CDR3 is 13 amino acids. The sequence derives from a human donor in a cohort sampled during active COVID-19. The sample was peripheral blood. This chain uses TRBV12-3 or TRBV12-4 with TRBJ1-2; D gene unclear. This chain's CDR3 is CASSLEDSYGYTF. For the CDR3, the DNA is TGTGCCAGCAGTTTGGAGGACTCCTATGGCTACACCTTC.